This passage covers 18 T cell receptor beta chains from one sample sequenced in a study of blood T cell repertoires in COVID-19. The repertoire was sequenced with immunoSEQ multiplex PCR; TCRdb's copy has only in-frame clones and lacks some. The data hold 100,000 to 150,000 clones, with more than 80% observed a single time. The sequencing input was peripheral blood. These receptors originate from an elderly woman with COVID-19, enrolled during active disease.

V and J are TRBV24-1 and TRBJ1-5, with 7 bases aligning to TRBD1. Germline V gene sequence: CDR1 KGHDR, CDR2 SFDVKD. After removal of 12 bases from V and 0 bases from J, the junction contained 4 bases not matched to a gene. The CDR3 covers 13 residues. The CDR3 here is CAVGTASNQPQHF. The CDR3 DNA reads TGTGCCGTTGGGACAGCTAGCAATCAGCCCCAGCATTTT.

The chain recombines TRBV5-5 with TRBJ1-5, with a weak D call TRBD1 (6 bases). V gave up 1 base and J gave up 2 bases, with 16 bases separating them. This CDR3 comprises 17 residues. CDR1 and CDR2 (germline): SGHKS, YYEKEE (reference sequence). The CDR3 sequence: CASSLLAGEGGNQPQHF. The CDR3 bases are TGTGCCAGCAGCTTGTTGGCAGGGGAAGGGGGCAATCAGCCCCAGCATTTT.

The chain combines TRBV6-2 or TRBV6-3 with TRBJ2-5, with D possibly TRBD1 on 6 matching bases. The germline gives CDR1 MNHEY, CDR2 SVGEGT. This CDR3 has 15 residues. Trimming took 2 bases from V and 2 from J, leaving 12 bases between them. The CDR3 here is CASSYLKGGQETQYF. The CDR3 nucleotides read TGTGCCAGCAGTTACCTCAAAGGGGGTCAAGAGACCCAGTACTTC.

The chain joins TRBV28 to TRBJ1-5; TRBD1 agrees at 10 bases. CDR1 and CDR2 (germline): MDHEN, SYDVKM. The CDR3 sequence is 14 residues long. Trimming took 10 bases from V and 6 from J; bases not matched to a gene: 9. CDR3 sequence reads: CAIQIGQGGQPQHF. CDR3 nucleotides: TGTGCCATACAAATAGGACAGGGGGGTCAGCCCCAGCATTTT.

V usage is TRBV28 and J usage is TRBJ1-1; 7 positions agree with TRBD1. The J segment lost 5 bases and the V segment lost 10 bases, leaving 13 bases of the junction unmatched. Germline values: CDR1 MDHEN, CDR2 SYDVKM. This CDR3 region has 14 residues. CDR3 sequence (DNA): TGTGCCATCACGAGGGGGCTCTTAGGAACTGAAGCTTTCTTT. Its protein is CAITRGLLGTEAFF.

J is TRBJ1-1 and V is TRBV10-3, with TRBD1 identical over 8 bases. This CDR3 is 18 amino acids long. CDR1 ENHRY and CDR2 SYGVKD come from the germline V gene. V gave up 0 bases and J gave up 4 bases; unmatched junction bases: 13. CDR3 protein: CAISESPGGYPGGTEAFF. CDR3 in DNA: TGTGCCATCAGTGAGTCGCCAGGGGGCTACCCGGGGGGCACTGAAGCTTTCTTT.

The V call is TRBV4-1, the J call TRBJ1-3; D ambiguous. V gave up 1 base and J gave up 0 bases, with 7 bases separating them. CDR3 size: 15 residues. Germline V lookup: CDR1 MGHRA, CDR2 YSYEKL. DNA of the CDR3: TGCGCCAGCAGCCAAGTGAGCCTCTCTGGAAACACCATATATTTT. Amino acid sequence: CASSQVSLSGNTIYF.

V is TRBV7-2 and J is TRBJ1-2, with 9 bases fitting TRBD1. CDR3 size: 17 residues. CDR1 and CDR2 (germline): SGHTA, FQGNSA. Trimming took 5 bases from V and 1 from J; bases not matched to a gene: 11. The CDR3 region is CASSPGQGRALNYGYTF. The CDR3, as DNA: TGTGCCAGCAGCCCTGGACAGGGGAGAGCCCTTAACTATGGCTACACCTTC.

The V and J genes are TRBV3-1 (or the pseudogene TRBV3-2) and TRBJ1-5; perhaps TRBD1 as D (6 bases). The V gene's germline CDR1 is LGHDT and CDR2 YNNKEL (reference sequence). The CDR3 extends over 18 amino acids. Between the trimmed V and J ends, which lost 0 bases and 2 bases, there was a span of 17 bases. CDR3 DNA sequence: TGTGCCAGCAGCCAAGATCGTACGGGCAGGGGTGGCAATCAGCCCCAGCATTTT. Translated, it gives CASSQDRTGRGGNQPQHF.

About this clone itself: Other DNA sequences from this sample encode an identical CDR3 as well. J is TRBJ2-2 and V is TRBV5-1; 7 bases align to TRBD2. V dropped 2 bases and J dropped 1; count of bases not matched to a gene: 2. Looked up from germline, CDR1 is SGHRS and CDR2 is YFSETQ. The CDR3 is made up of 15 amino acids. CDR3 nucleotide sequence: TGCGCCAGCAGCTTAGCTAGCGGGAACACCGGGGAGCTGTTTTTT. It encodes CASSLASGNTGELFF.

The chain employs TRBV4-3 and TRBJ1-2; D is uncertain. The CDR3 runs to 15 residues. From germline, CDR1 is LGHNA and CDR2 YSLEER. V was cut by 4 bases and J by 5 bases, with 17 bases left in between. The CDR3 region is CASSPGGGLGYGYTF. CDR3 DNA sequence: TGCGCCAGCAGCCCGGGCGGAGGGCTTGGATATGGCTACACCTTC.

The chain employs TRBV2 and TRBJ1-3; possible D gene TRBD1, 5 bases. This CDR3 is built from 14 residues. With 3 bases removed from V and 3 bases from J, the gap between germline ends came to 9 bases. CDR1 SNHLY and CDR2 FYNNEI come from the germline V gene. Here the CDR3 reads CASSDWGVGNTIYF. The DNA for the CDR3 is TGTGCCAGCAGTGATTGGGGGGTTGGAAACACCATATATTTT.

This chain connects TRBV5-1 to TRBJ2-1, with 11 positions matching TRBD2. J lost 0 bases, V lost 4 bases, and 12 bases had no gene match. Per the germline V gene, CDR1 is SGHRS and CDR2 is YFSETQ. The CDR3 loop spans 19 amino acids. The DNA of the CDR3 is TGCGCCAGCAGCCCGGTCGGGACTAGCGGAGAAAACTCCTACAATGAGCAGTTCTTC. Translated: CASSPVGTSGENSYNEQFF.

The chain employs TRBV18 and TRBJ2-2, with 8 bases identical to TRBD2. Germline CDR1 reads KGHSH; CDR2 reads LQKENI. This CDR3 has 18 residues. The V and J ends lost 2 bases and 4 bases, in that order; junction bases with no gene match: 12. The DNA for the CDR3 is TGTGCCAGCTCACCAGGACTAGCTTGGAGGACGGGCACCGGGGAGCTGTTTTTT. It yields the protein CASSPGLAWRTGTGELFF.

CDR3 nucleotides: TGTGCCAGCAGGGGCAGGGTCGCCTACGAGCAGTACTTC. Translation: CASRGRVAYEQYF. The V call is TRBV11-2, the J call TRBJ2-7; possibly TRBD1 for D (5 bases). Germline V gives CDR1 SGHAT, CDR2 FQNNGV. The length of the CDR3 is 13 residues. With 6 bases removed from V and 2 bases from J, the gap between germline ends came to 11 bases.

V is TRBV28 and J is TRBJ1-5, with D uncertain. V was trimmed by 8 bases and J by 4 bases, leaving 9 bases between them. The CDR3 runs 12 residues. In germline, CDR1 is MDHEN, CDR2 SYDVKM. The CDR3 DNA sequence: TGTGCCAGCTACCAGTTTAATCAGCCCCAGCATTTT. This encodes CASYQFNQPQHF.

The chain carries TRBV4-2 and TRBJ1-6, with a tentative D call TRBD1 (5 bases). The CDR3 is 16 amino acids. Trimming left V 0 bases short and J 12 bases short, with 18 bases between. The germline CDR1 and CDR2 sequences are LGHNA and YNFKEQ. CDR3 coding DNA: TGTGCCAGCAGCCAAGATTGGGCGCAGGGAAATGTACCCCTCCACTTT. Translation: CASSQDWAQGNVPLHF.

The chain has TRBV4-3 and TRBJ1-4, with 9 bases lining up with TRBD1. The CDR3 consists of 15 residues. Germline V gene sequence: CDR1 LGHNA, CDR2 YSLEER. V was clipped by 4 bases and J by 7 bases; unmatched bases: 7. CDR3 loop: CASSLYRGLGEKLFF. DNA of the CDR3: TGCGCCAGCAGCCTATACAGGGGGCTTGGTGAAAAACTGTTTTTT.